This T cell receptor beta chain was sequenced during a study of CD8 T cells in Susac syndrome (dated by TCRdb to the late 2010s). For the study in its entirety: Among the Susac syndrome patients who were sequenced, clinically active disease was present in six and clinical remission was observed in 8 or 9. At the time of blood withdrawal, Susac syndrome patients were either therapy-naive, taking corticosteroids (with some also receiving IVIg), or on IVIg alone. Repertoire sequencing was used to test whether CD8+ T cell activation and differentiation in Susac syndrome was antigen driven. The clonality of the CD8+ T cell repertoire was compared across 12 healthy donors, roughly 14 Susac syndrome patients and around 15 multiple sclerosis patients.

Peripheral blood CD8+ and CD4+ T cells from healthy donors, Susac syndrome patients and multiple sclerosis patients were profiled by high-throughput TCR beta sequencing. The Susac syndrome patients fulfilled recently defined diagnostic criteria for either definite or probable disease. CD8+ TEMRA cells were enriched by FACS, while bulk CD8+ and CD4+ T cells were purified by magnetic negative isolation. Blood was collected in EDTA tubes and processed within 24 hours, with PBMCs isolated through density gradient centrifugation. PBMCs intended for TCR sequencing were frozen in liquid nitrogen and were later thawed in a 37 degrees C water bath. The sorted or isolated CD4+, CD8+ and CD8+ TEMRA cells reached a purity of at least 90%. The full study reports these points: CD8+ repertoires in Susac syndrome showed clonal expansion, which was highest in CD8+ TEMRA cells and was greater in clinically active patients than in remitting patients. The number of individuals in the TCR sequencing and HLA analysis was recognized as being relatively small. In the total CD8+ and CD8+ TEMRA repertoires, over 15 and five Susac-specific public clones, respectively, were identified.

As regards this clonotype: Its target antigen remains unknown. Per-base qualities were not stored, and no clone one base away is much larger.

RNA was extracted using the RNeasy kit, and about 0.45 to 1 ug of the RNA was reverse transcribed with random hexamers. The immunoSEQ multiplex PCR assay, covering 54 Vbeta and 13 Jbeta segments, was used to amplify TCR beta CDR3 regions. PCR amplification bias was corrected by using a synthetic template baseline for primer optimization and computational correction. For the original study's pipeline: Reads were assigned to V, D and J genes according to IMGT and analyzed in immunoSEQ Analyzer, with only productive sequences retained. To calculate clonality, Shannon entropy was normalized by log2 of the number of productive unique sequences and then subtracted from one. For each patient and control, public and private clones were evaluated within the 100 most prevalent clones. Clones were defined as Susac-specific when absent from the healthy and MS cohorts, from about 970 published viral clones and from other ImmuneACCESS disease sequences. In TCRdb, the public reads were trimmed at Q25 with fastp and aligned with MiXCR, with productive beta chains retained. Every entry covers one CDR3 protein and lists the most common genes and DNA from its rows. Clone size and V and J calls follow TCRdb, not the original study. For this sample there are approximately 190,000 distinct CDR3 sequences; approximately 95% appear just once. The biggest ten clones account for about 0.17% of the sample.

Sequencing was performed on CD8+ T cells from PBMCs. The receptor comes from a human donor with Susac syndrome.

CDR3 protein: CASSPTTWAYEQYF. The nucleotide sequence reads as follows: TGTGCCAGCAGTCCGACAACGTGGGCCTACGAGCAGTACTTC. The chain was built from TRBV27 and TRBJ2-7, with the D gene not confidently named. Inclusive of the bounding cysteine and phenylalanine, the CDR3 is 14 residues long. Left in the record is the CDR3 DNA by itself, 42 bases read in frame from the first base. V is pared back by 5 bases and J by 2 bases, with 13 bases lying between the germline termini. Sequences MNHEY (CDR1) and SMNVEV (CDR2) are obtained from the germline V gene (reference sequence).